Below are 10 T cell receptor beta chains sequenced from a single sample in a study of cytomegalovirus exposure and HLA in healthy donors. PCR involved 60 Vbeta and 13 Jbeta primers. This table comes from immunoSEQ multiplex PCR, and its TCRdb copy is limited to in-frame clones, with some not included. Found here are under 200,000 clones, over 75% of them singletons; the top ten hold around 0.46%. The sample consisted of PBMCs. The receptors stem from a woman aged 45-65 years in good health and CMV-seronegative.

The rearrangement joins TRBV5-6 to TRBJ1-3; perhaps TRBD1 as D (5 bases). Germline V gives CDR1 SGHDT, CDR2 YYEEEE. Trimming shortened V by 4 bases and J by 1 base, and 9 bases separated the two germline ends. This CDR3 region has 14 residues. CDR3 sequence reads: CASSRDRSGNTIYF. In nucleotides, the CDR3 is TGTGCCAGCAGCCGTGACAGATCTGGAAACACCATATATTTT.

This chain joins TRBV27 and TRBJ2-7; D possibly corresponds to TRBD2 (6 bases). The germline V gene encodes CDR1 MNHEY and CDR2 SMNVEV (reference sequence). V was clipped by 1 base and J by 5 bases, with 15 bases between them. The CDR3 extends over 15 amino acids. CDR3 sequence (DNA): TGTGCCAGCAGTTTATTGGCGGGATTATTGCACGAGCAGTACTTC. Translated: CASSLLAGLLHEQYF.

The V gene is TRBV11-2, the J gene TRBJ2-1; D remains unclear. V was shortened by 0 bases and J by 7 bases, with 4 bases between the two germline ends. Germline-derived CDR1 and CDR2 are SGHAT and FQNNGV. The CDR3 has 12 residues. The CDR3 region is CASSLDNNEQFF. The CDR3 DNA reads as TGTGCCAGCAGCTTAGATAATAATGAGCAGTTCTTC. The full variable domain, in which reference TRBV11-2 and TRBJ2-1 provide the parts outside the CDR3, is EAGVAQSPRYKIIEKRQSVAFWCNPISGHATLYWYQQILGQGPKLLIQFQNNGVVDDSQLPKDRFSAERLKGVDSTLKIQPAKLEDSAVYLCASSLDNNEQFFGPGTRLTVL.

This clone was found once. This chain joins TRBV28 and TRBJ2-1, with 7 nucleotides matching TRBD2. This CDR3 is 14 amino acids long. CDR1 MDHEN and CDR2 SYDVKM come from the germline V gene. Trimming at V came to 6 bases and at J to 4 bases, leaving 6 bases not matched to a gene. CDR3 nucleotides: TGTGCCAGCAGGGGGAGGGAAAGATACAATGAGCAGTTCTTC. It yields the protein CASRGRERYNEQFF.

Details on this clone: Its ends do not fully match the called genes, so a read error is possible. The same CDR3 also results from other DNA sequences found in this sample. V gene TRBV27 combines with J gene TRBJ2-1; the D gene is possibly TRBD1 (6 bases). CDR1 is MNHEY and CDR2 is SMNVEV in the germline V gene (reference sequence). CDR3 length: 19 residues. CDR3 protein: CASSSLTGLSPSSYNEQFF. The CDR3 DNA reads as TGCGCCAGCAGTTCGTTGACAGGCCTAAGCCCGAGCTCCTACAATGAGCAGTTCTTC.

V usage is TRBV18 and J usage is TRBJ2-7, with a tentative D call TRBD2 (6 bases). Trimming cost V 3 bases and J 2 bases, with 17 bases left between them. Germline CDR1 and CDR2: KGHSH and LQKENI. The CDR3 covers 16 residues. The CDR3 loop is CASSPQEDSGAYEQYF. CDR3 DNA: TGTGCCAGCTCACCCCAGGAGGACTCGGGGGCCTACGAGCAGTACTTC.

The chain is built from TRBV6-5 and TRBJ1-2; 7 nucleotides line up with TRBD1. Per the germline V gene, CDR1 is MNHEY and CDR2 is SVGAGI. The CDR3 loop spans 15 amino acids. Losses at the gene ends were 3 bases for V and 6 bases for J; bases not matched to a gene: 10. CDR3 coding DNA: TGTGCCAGCAGTTATTTTGACAGGGACTGGGATGGCTACACCTTC. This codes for CASSYFDRDWDGYTF.

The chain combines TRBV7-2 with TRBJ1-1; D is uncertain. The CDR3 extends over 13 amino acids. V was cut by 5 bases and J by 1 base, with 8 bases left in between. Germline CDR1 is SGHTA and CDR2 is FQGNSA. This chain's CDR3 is CASSPYGNTEAFF. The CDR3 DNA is TGTGCCAGCAGCCCCTACGGGAACACTGAAGCTTTCTTT.

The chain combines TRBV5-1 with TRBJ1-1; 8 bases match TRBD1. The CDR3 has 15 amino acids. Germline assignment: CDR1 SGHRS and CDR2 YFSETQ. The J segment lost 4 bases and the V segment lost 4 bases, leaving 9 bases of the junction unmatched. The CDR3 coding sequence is TGCGCCAGCAGCATCCGACAGGGGTCAGCCACTGAAGCTTTCTTT. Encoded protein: CASSIRQGSATEAFF.

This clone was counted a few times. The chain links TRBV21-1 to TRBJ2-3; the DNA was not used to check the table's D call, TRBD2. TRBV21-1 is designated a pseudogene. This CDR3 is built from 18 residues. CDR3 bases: TGTGCCGGGCCCGGCCTGGGCGGGGGGGTATCGTGCACAGATACGCAGTATTTT. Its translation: CAGPGLGGGVSCTDTQYF.